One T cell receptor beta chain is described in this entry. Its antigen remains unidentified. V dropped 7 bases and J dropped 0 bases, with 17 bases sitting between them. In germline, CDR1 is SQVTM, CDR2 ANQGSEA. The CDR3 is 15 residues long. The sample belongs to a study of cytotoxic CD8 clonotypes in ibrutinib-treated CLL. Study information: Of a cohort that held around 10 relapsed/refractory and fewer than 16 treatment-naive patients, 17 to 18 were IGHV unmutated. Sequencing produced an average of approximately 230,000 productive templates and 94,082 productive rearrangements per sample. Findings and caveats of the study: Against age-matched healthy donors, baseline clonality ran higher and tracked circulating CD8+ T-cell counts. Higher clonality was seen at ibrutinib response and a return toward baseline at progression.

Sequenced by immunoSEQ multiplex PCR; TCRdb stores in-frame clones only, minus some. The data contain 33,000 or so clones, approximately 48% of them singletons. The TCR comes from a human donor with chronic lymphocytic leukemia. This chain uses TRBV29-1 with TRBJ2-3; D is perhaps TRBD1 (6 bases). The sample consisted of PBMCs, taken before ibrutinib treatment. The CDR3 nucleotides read TGCAGCGCTGCGACAAACAGGGCTAGCACAGATACGCAGTATTTT. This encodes CSAATNRASTDTQYF.